Listed below are T cell receptor beta chains from one sample, sequenced in a study of blood T cells in healthy people across ages. From the 5' RACE reads, TCRdb called clonotypes with MiXCR, one entry per CDR3 protein. There are 600,000 to 900,000 distinct CDR3 sequences in the sample; approximately 24% occur only once, and 2.5% to 3.5% lies in the top ten. The same data also went into a second study, on T cells of mothers and their children.

The sequencing input was blood. These receptors came from a boy aged 5-17 years in good health. The CDR3 runs from the conserved cysteine through the conserved F or W. D genes are given only for firm matches. Only part of the rows carry a size: once, few, many, or a class if the clone is expanded.

J,size,D,V,CDR3,DNA
TRBJ2-5,few,TRBD2,TRBV5-5,CASSSGLAAQETQYF,TGTGCCAGCAGCTCGGGACTAGCGGCGCAAGAGACCCAGTACTTC
TRBJ2-3,NA,TRBD2,TRBV20-1,CSAREATSTDTQYF,TGCAGTGCCCGGGAGGCGACTAGCACAGATACGCAGTATTTT
TRBJ1-6,NA,NA,TRBV6-1,CASSPRGGWSPLHF,TGTGCCAGCAGCCCCAGAGGAGGGTGGTCACCCCTCCACTTT
TRBJ1-5,few,TRBD1,TRBV28,CANQGQANQPQHF,TGTGCCAACCAAGGACAGGCAAATCAGCCCCAGCATTTT
TRBJ2-1,few,TRBD2,TRBV6-2/TRBV6-3,CASSYLPGLAGGNEQFF,TGTGCCAGCAGTTATCTCCCCGGACTAGCGGGGGGCAATGAGCAGTTCTTC
TRBJ2-5,NA,TRBD2,TRBV5-1,CASSLASSGGLETQYF,TGCGCCAGCAGCTTGGCCTCTAGCGGGGGGTTGGAGACCCAGTACTTC
TRBJ1-4,few,TRBD1,TRBV30,CAWGKETGIDEKLFF,TGTGCCTGGGGGAAAGAGACAGGGATAGATGAAAAACTGTTTTTT
TRBJ1-4,few,NA,TRBV11-2,CASSLEGTNEKLFF,TGTGCCAGCAGCTTAGAGGGTACTAATGAAAAACTGTTTTTT
TRBJ2-7,few,NA,TRBV5-1,CASSLESTQSPYEQYF,TGCGCCAGCAGCTTGGAGTCGACACAGAGCCCCTACGAGCAGTACTTC
TRBJ2-2,few,NA,TRBV9,CASSLAAFNTGELFF,TGTGCCAGCAGCTTAGCAGCCTTTAACACCGGGGAGCTGTTTTTT
TRBJ2-7,many,TRBD1,TRBV5-1,CASSLPGQGSYEQYF,TGCGCCAGCAGCTTACCGGGACAGGGGAGCTACGAGCAGTACTTC
TRBJ1-6,NA,NA,TRBV6-5,CASSYSPPKGSPLHF,TGTGCCAGCAGTTACTCCCCTCCTAAGGGCTCACCCCTCCACTTT
TRBJ1-6,few,NA,TRBV4-1,CASTPRYGWSRENSPLHF,TGCGCCAGCACGCCAAGATACGGTTGGAGTAGGGAAAATTCACCCCTCCACTTT
TRBJ2-5,many,NA,TRBV5-1,CASSLALSEETQYF,TGCGCCAGCAGCTTGGCCCTGTCAGAAGAGACCCAGTACTTC
TRBJ2-7,few,TRBD1,TRBV6-5,CASSYGDRGYEQYF,TGTGCCAGCAGTTACGGGGACAGGGGTTACGAGCAGTACTTC
TRBJ1-4,many,NA,TRBV7-9,CASSPGGSSNEKLFF,TGTGCCAGCAGCCCTGGGGGCAGTTCTAATGAAAAACTGTTTTTT
TRBJ2-5,NA,TRBD2,TRBV2,CASSATSGGARETQHF,TGTGCCAGCAGTGCGACTAGCGGGGGGGCGAGAGAGACCCAGCACTTC
TRBJ1-5,NA,NA,TRBV15,CATGDRGEAYQPQHF,TGTGCCACCGGGGATCGCGGGGAGGCTTATCAGCCCCAGCATTTT
TRBJ2-5,once,TRBD2,TRBV7-2,CASSSVTSGSRETQYF,TGTGCCAGCAGCTCCGTTACTAGCGGGTCGAGGGAGACCCAGTACTTC
TRBJ1-3,NA,NA,TRBV29-1,CSVEASGNTIYF,TGCAGCGTTGAGGCCTCTGGAAACACCATATATTTT
TRBJ2-7,NA,NA,TRBV27,CASSLDPRGGRGDYEQYF,TGTGCCAGCAGTTTGGACCCAAGGGGGGGACGCGGGGACTACGAGCAGTACTTC
TRBJ2-3,NA,NA,TRBV20-1,CSARVGGSTDTQYF,TGCAGTGCCCGAGTGGGGGGTAGCACAGATACGCAGTATTTT
TRBJ1-5,few,NA,TRBV7-2,CASTADGTNQPQHF,TGTGCCAGCACCGCGGACGGTACCAATCAGCCCCAGCATTTT
TRBJ2-5,NA,TRBD2,TRBV5-1,CASSSWTSGEQETQYF,TGCGCCAGCAGCTCTTGGACTAGCGGGGAACAAGAGACCCAGTACTTC
TRBJ1-3,few,NA,TRBV7-6,CASSFRAGSSGNTIYF,TGTGCCAGCAGCTTTCGGGCGGGGAGCTCTGGAAACACCATATATTTT
TRBJ2-1,NA,NA,TRBV5-1,CASSLESRGDEQFF,TGCGCCAGCAGCTTGGAGTCACGGGGCGATGAGCAGTTCTTC
TRBJ2-7,NA,NA,TRBV10-3,CAIRETGSSYEQYF,TGTGCCATCAGGGAGACAGGTAGCTCCTACGAGCAGTACTTC
TRBJ1-2,NA,NA,TRBV2,CASSESGQFYGYTF,TGTGCCAGCAGTGAAAGTGGGCAGTTCTATGGCTACACCTTC
TRBJ2-3,NA,TRBD2,TRBV7-2,CASSLAGVAGGREQYF,TGTGCCAGCAGCTTAGCGGGAGTAGCGGGGGGCCGAGAGCAGTATTTT
TRBJ2-6,few,NA,TRBV12-3/TRBV12-4,CASRRRGAGANVLTF,TGTGCCAGCAGGCGACGGGGAGCTGGGGCCAACGTCCTGACTTTC
TRBJ1-2,few,NA,TRBV11-2,CASSEHGTIEYYTF,TGTGCCAGCAGCGAACACGGGACAATAGAGTACTACACCTTC
TRBJ2-4,NA,TRBD1,TRBV5-5,CASSSRTGKNIQYF,TGTGCCAGCAGCTCTAGGACAGGCAAAAACATTCAGTACTTC
TRBJ2-7,NA,NA,TRBV12-3/TRBV12-4,CASSLAMRGPSYEQYF,TGTGCCAGCAGTTTAGCTATGCGGGGACCCTCCTACGAGCAGTACTTC
TRBJ2-3,once,NA,TRBV6-5,CASSHVRQALDTQYF,TGTGCCAGCAGCCACGTTCGACAGGCCCTGGATACGCAGTATTTT
TRBJ2-4,NA,NA,TRBV28,CASSFWGDPKNIQYF,TGTGCCAGCAGTTTTTGGGGGGATCCCAAAAACATTCAGTACTTC
TRBJ2-5,few,NA,TRBV6-5,CASRAQGETQYF,TGTGCCAGCAGGGCACAGGGAGAGACCCAGTACTTC
TRBJ2-2,few,NA,TRBV3-1,CASSQVTGELFF,TGTGCCAGCAGCCAGGTCACCGGGGAGCTGTTTTTT
TRBJ1-2,few,NA,TRBV7-6,CASSLEGRPASYGYTF,TGTGCCAGCAGCTTAGAGGGCCGACCCGCAAGCTATGGCTACACCTTC
TRBJ2-1,few,TRBD2,TRBV2,CASAGLAGGSSYNEQFF,TGTGCCAGCGCGGGACTAGCGGGGGGTAGCTCCTACAATGAGCAGTTCTTC
TRBJ1-6,NA,NA,TRBV2,CASRGSGTTNSPLHF,TGTGCCAGCAGAGGTTCCGGGACAACTAATTCACCCCTCCACTTT
TRBJ1-2,few,NA,TRBV10-3,CAITPGDTANYGYTF,TGTGCCATCACCCCAGGGGACACAGCTAACTATGGCTACACCTTC